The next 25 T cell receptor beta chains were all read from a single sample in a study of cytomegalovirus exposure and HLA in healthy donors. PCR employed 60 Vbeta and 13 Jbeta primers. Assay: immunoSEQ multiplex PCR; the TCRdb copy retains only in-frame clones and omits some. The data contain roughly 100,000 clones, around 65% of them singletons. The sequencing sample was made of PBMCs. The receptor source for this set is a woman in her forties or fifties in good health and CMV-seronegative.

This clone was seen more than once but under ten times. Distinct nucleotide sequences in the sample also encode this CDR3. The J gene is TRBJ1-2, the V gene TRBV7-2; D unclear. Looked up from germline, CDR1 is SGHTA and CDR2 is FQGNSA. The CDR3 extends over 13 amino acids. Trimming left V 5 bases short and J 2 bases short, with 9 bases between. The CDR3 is CASSPHQNYGYTF. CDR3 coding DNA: TGTGCCAGCAGCCCACATCAAAACTATGGCTACACCTTC.

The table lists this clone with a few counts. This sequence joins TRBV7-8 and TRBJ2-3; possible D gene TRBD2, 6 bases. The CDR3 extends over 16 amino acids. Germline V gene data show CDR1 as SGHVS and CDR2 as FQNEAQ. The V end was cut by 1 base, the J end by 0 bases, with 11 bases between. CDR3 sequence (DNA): TGTGCCAGCAGCTTAGGGAACGGGGGTAGCACAGATACGCAGTATTTT. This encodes CASSLGNGGSTDTQYF.

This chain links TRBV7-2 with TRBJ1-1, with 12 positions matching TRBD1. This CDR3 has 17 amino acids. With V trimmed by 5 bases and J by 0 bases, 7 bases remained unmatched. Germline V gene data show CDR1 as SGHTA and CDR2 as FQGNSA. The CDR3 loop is CASSLRGTGGLNTEAFF. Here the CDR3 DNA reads TGTGCCAGCAGCCTGAGGGGGACAGGGGGCCTGAACACTGAAGCTTTCTTT.

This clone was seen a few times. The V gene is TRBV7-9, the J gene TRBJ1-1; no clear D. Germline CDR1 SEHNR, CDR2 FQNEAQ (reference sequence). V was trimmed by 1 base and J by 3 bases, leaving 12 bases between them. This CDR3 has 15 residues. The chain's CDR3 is CASSLGREWDTEAFF. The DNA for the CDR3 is TGTGCCAGCAGCTTAGGCCGGGAATGGGACACTGAAGCTTTCTTT. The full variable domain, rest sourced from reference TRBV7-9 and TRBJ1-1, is DTGVSQNPRHKITKRGQNVTFRCDPISEHNRLYWYRQTLGQGPEFLTYFQNEAQLEKSRLLSDRFSAERPKGSFSTLEIQRTEQGDSAMYLCASSLGREWDTEAFFGQGTRLTVV.

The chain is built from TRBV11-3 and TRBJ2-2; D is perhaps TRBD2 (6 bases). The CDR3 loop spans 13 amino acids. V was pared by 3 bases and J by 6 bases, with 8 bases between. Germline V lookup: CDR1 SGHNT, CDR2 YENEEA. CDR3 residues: CASSLREAGELFF. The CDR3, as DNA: TGTGCCAGCAGCTTGAGGGAGGCCGGGGAGCTGTTTTTT.

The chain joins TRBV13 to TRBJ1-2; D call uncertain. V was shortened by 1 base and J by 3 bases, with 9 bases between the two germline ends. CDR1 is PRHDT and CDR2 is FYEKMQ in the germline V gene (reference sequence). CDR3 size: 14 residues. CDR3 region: CASSLEGGDYGYTF. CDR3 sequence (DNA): TGTGCCAGCAGCTTAGAGGGCGGGGACTATGGCTACACCTTC.

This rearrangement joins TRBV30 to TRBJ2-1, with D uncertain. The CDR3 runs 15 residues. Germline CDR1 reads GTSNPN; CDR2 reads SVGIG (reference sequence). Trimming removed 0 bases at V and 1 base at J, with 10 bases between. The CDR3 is CAWSVSVFSYNEQFF. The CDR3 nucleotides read TGTGCCTGGAGTGTATCAGTATTTTCCTACAATGAGCAGTTCTTC.

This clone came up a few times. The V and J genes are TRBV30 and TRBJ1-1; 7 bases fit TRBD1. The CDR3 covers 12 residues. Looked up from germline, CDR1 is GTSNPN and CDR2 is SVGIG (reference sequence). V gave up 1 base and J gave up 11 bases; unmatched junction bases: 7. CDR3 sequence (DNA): TGTGCCTGGAGTGCTGGACAGGCTAAGGCTTTCTTT. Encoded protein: CAWSAGQAKAFF.

CDR3 bases: TGTGCCAGCAGCCAGACAGGATACCGTGGCTACACCTTC. Translating it yields CASSQTGYRGYTF. The chain combines TRBV27 with TRBJ1-2; the D gene is possibly TRBD1 (6 bases). Trimming removed 6 bases from V and 7 bases from J, with 15 bases in between. Germline values: CDR1 MNHEY, CDR2 SMNVEV (reference sequence). The CDR3 sequence is 13 residues long.

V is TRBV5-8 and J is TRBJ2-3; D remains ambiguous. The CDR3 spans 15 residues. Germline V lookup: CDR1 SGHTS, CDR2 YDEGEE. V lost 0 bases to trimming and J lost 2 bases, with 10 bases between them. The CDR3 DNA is TGTGCCAGCAGCTTGGGCAGCGTAATCACAGATACGCAGTATTTT. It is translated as CASSLGSVITDTQYF.

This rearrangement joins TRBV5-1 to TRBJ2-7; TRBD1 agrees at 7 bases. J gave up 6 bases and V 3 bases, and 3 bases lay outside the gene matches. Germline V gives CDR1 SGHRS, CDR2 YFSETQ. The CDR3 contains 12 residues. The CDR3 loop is CASSSTGAEQYF. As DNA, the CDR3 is TGCGCCAGCAGCTCTACAGGGGCCGAGCAGTACTTC.

DNA for the CDR3: TGTGCCAGCAGTATGCTTCGGGCAGGGTTTTTCGAGCAGTACTTC. It codes for CASSMLRAGFFEQYF. The chain is built from TRBV27 and TRBJ2-7, with D possibly being TRBD1 (5 bases). CDR3 size: 15 residues. The germline V gene has CDR1 MNHEY and CDR2 SMNVEV (reference sequence). The ends were cut back, 5 bases at V and 6 bases at J, with 20 bases in the middle.

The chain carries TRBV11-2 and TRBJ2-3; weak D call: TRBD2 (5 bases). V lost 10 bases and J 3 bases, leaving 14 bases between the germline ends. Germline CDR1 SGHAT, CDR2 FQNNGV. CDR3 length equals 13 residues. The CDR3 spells CATGGFRTDTQYF. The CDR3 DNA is TGTGCCACCGGCGGGTTCCGTACAGATACGCAGTATTTT.

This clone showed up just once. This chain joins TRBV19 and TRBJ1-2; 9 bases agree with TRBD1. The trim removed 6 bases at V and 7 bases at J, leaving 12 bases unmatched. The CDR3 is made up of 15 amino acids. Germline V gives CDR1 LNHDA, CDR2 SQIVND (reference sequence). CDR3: CASRTTGDRVGGYTF. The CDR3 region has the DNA TGTGCCAGTAGAACGACCGGGGACAGGGTCGGTGGCTACACCTTC.

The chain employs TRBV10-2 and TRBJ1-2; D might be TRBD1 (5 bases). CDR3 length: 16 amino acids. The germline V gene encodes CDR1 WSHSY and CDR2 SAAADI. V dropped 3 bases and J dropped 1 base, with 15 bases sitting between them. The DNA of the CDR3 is TGCGCCAGCAGTGACCCTCGACAGAATTATAACTATGGCTACACCTTC. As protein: CASSDPRQNYNYGYTF.

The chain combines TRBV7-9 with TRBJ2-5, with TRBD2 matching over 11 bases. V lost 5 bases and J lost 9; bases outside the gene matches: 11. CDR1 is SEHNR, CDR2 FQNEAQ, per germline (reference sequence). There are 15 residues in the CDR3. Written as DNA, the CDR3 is TGTGCCAGCAGCAAGCTAGCGGGAGGTAGGGGGGCCCAGTACTTC. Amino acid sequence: CASSKLAGGRGAQYF.

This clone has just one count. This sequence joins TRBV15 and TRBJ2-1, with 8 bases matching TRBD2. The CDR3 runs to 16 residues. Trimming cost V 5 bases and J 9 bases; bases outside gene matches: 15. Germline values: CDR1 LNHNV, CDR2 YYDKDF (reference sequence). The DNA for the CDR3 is TGTGCCACCAGCGGGCCCCGGGGGGGCCTAAAATCTGAGCAGTTCTTC. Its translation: CATSGPRGGLKSEQFF.

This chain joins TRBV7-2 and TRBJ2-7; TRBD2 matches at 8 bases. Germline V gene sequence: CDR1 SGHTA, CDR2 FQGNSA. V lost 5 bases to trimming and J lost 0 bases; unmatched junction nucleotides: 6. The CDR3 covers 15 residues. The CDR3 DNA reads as TGTGCCAGCAGCATTAGCGGGGTCAGCTCCTACGAGCAGTACTTC. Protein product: CASSISGVSSYEQYF.

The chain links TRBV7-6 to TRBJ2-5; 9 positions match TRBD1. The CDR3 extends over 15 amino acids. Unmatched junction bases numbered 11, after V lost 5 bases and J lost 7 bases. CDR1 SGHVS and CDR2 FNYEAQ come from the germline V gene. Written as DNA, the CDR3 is TGTGCCAGCAGCGTAACGAGGGACAGGGTAGGGACCCAGTACTTC. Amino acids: CASSVTRDRVGTQYF. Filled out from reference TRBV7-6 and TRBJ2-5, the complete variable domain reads GAGVSQSPRYKVTKRGQDVALRCDPISGHVSLYWYRQALGQGPEFLTYFNYEAQQDKSGLPNDRFSAERPEGSISTLTIQRTEQRDSAMYRCASSVTRDRVGTQYFGPGTRLLVL.

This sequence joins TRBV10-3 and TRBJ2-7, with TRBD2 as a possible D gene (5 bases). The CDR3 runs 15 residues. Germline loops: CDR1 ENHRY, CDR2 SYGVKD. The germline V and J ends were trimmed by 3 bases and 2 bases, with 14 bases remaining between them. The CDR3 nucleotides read TGTGCCATCAGTGAACGGTGGGAGCCCCCCTACGAGCAGTACTTC. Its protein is CAISERWEPPYEQYF.

CDR3 protein: CASSVSGLAGQETQYF. The CDR3 DNA is TGTGCCAGCAGCGTTTCGGGACTAGCGGGACAAGAGACCCAGTACTTC. The chain uses TRBV9 and TRBJ2-5, with TRBD2 matching 13 bases. This CDR3 has 16 amino acids. V shed 2 bases, J shed 2 bases, and the junction held 3 bases outside the gene matches. CDR1 and CDR2 from the germline V gene are SGDLS and YYNGEE.

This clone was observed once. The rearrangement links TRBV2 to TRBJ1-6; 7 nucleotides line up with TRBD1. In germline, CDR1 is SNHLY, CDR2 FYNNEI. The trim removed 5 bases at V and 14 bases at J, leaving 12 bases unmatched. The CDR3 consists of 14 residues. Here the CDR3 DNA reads TGTGCCAGCAGTCCAAAGACAGGGTTTGGAACCCTCCACTTT. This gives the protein CASSPKTGFGTLHF.

This chain's CDR3 is CASSIRENEKLFF. The CDR3 DNA reads TGTGCCAGCAGTATTAGAGAAAATGAAAAACTGTTTTTT. The gene calls are TRBV14 and TRBJ1-4; D not resolved. V gave up 6 bases and J gave up 5 bases, with 10 bases separating them. The CDR3 is 13 residues long. CDR1 is SGHDN, CDR2 FVKESK, per germline.

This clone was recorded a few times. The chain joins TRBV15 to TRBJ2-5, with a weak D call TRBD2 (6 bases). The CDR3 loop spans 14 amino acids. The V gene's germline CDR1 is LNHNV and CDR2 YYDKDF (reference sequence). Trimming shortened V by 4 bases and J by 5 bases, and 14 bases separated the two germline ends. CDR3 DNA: TGTGCCACCAGCACCCGAGGAGGGATGGAGACCCAGTACTTC. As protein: CATSTRGGMETQYF.

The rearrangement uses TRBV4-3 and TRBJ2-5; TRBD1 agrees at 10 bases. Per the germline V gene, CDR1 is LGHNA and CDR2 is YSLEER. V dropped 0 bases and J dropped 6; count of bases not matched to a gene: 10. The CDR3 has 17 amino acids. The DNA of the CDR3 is TGCGCCAGCAGCCAAGACTGGGCGACAGGGGGCTTACAGACCCAGTACTTC. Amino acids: CASSQDWATGGLQTQYF.